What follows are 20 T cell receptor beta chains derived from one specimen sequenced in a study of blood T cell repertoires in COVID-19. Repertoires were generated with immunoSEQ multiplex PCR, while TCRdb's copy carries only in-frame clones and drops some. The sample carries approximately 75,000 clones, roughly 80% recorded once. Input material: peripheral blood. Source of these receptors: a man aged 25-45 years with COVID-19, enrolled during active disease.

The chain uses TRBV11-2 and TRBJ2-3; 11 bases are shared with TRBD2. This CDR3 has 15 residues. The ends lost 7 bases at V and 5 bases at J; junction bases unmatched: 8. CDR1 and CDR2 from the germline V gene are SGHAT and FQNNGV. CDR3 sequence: CASIPRLAGKDTQYF. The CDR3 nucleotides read TGTGCCAGCATTCCTAGACTAGCGGGAAAAGATACGCAGTATTTT.

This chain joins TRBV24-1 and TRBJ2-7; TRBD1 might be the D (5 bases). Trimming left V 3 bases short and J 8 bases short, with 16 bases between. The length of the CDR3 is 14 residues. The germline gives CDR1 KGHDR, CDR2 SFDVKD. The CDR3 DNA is TGTGCCACCAGTGATGACAGACTGGACGGCAAGCAGTACTTC. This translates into CATSDDRLDGKQYF.

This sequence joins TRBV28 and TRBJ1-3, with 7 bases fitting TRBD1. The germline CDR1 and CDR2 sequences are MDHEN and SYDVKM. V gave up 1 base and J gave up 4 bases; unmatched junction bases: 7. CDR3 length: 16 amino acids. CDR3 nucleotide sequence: TGTGCCAGCAGTTTATTTGGCAGGGGGGCGGGAAACACCATATATTTT. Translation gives CASSLFGRGAGNTIYF.

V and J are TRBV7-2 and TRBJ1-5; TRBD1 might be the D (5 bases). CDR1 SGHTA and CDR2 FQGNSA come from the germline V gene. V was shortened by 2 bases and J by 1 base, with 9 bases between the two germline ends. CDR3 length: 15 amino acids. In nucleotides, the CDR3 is TGTGCCAGCAGCTTACGGGGGGTGAGCAATCAGCCCCAGCATTTT. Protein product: CASSLRGVSNQPQHF.

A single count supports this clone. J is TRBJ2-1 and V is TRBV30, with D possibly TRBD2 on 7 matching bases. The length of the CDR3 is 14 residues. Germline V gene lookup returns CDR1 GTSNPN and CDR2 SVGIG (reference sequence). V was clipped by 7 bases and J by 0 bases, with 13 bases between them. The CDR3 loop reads CAFGGHSSYNEQFF. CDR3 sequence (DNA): TGTGCCTTCGGGGGGCACAGCTCCTACAATGAGCAGTTCTTC.

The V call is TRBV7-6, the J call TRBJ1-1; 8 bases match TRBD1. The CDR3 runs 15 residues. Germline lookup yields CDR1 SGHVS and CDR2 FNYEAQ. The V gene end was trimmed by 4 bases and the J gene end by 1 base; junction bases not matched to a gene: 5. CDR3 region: CASSSRTGRNTEAFF. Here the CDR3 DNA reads TGTGCCAGCAGCTCCAGGACAGGGCGGAACACTGAAGCTTTCTTT.

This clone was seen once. For the CDR3, the DNA is TGTGCCAGCAGTTCAATGGGAGGGCCTTCAGATACGCAGTATTTT. Translated: CASSSMGGPSDTQYF. V is TRBV27 and J is TRBJ2-3, with TRBD2 matching 7 bases. CDR3 length: 15 amino acids. V lost 4 bases to trimming and J lost 4 bases; unmatched junction nucleotides: 8. CDR1 MNHEY and CDR2 SMNVEV come from the germline V gene (reference sequence).

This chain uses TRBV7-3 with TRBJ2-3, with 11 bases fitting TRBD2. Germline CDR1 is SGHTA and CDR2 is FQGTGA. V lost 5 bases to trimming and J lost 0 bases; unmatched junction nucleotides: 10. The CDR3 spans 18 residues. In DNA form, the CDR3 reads TGTGCCAGCAGCCTGCCCGGGACTAGCGGAGCTAGCACAGATACGCAGTATTTT. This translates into CASSLPGTSGASTDTQYF.

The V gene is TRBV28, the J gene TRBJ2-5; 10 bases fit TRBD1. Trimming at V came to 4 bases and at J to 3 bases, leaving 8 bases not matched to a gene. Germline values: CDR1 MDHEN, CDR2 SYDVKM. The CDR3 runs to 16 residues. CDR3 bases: TGTGCCAGCAGTTACGAGACAGGGGGCGTAGAAGAGACCCAGTACTTC. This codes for CASSYETGGVEETQYF.

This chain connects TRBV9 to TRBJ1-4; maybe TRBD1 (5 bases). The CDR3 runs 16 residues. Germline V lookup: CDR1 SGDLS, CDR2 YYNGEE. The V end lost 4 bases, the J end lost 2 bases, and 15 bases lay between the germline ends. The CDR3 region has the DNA TGTGCCAGCAGCCCCGGTTCAGGGATGACTAATGAAAAACTGTTTTTT. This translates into CASSPGSGMTNEKLFF.

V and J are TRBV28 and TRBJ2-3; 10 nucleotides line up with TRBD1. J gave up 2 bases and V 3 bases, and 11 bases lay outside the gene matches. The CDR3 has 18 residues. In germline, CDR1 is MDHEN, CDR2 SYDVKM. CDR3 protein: CASSFARGDRGNTDTQYF. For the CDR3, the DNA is TGTGCCAGCAGTTTCGCGCGGGGGGACAGGGGCAACACAGATACGCAGTATTTT.

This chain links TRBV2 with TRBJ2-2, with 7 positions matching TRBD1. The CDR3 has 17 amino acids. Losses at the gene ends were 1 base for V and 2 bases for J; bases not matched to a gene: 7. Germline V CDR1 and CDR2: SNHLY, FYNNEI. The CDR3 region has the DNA TGTGCCAGCAGTGAAGTGAGGACAGGCATCAACACCGGGGAGCTGTTTTTT. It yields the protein CASSEVRTGINTGELFF.

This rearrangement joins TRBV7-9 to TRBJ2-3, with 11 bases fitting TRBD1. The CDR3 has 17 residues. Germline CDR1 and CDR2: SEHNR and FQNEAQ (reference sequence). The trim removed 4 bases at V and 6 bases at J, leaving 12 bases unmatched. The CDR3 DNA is TGTGCCAGCAGCTCCGTGGACAGGGGGCCCCTTTTGGATACGCAGTATTTT. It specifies CASSSVDRGPLLDTQYF.

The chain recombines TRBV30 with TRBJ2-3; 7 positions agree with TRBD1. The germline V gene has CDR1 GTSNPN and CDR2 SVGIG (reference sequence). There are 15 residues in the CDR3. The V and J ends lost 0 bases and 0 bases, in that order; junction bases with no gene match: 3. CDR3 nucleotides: TGTGCCTGGAGTGTGGGCAGGGGGAGCACAGATACGCAGTATTTT. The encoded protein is CAWSVGRGSTDTQYF.

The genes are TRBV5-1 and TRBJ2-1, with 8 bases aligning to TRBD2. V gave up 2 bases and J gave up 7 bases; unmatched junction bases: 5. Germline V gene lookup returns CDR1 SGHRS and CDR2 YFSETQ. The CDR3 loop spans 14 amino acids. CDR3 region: CASSFRAGGNEQFF. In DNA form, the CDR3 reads TGCGCCAGCAGCTTTCGTGCGGGAGGAAATGAGCAGTTCTTC.

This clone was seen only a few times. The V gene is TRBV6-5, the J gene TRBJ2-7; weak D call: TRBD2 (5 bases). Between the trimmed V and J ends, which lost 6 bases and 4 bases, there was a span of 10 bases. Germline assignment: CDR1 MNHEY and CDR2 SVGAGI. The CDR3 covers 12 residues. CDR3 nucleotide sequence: TGTGCCAGCAGGGAGGTAGGTTACGAGCAGTACTTC. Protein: CASREVGYEQYF.

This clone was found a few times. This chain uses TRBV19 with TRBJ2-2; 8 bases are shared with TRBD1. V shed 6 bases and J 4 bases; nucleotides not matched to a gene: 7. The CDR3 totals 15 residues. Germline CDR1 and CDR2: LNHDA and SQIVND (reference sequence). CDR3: CASRQSDRATGELFF. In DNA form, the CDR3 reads TGTGCCAGTAGACAGTCGGACAGGGCCACCGGGGAGCTGTTTTTT.

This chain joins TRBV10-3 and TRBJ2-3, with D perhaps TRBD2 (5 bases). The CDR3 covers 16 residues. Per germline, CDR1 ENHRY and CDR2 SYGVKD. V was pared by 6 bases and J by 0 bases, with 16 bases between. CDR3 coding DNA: TGTGCCATCAGGGAAGAATTGGGCGGGAGCACAGATACGCAGTATTTT. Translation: CAIREELGGSTDTQYF.

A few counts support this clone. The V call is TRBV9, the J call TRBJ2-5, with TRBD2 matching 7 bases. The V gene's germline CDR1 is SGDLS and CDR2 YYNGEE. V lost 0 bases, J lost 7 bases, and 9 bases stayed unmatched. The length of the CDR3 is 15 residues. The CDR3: CASSVATSDEGTQYF. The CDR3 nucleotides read TGTGCCAGCAGCGTAGCCACTAGCGATGAAGGGACCCAGTACTTC. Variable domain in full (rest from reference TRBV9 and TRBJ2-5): DSGVTQTPKHLITATGQRVTLRCSPRSGDLSVYWYQQSLDQGLQFLIQYYNGEERAKGNILERFSAQQFPDLHSELNLSSLELGDSALYFCASSVATSDEGTQYFGPGTRLLVL.

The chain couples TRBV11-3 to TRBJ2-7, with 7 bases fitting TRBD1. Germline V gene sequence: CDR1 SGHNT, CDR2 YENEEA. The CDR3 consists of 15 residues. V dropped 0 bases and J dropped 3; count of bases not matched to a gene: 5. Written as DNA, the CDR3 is TGTGCCAGCAGCTTAGATGGACAGGCAAACTACGAGCAGTACTTC. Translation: CASSLDGQANYEQYF.